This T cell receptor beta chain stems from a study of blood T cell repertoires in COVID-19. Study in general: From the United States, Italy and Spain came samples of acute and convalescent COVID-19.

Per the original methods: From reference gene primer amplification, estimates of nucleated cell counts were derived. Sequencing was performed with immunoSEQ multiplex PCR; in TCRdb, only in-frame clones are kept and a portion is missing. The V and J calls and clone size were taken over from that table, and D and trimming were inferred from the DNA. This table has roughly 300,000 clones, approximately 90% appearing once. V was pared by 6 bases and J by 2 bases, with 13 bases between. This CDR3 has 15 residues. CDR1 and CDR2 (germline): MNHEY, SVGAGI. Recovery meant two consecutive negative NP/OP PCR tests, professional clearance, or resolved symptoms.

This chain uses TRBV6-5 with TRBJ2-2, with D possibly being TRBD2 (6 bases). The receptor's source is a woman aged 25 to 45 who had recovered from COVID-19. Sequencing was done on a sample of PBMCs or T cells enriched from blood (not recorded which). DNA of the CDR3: TGTGCCAGCAGGGGGGGAGTCACAAACACCGGGGAGCTGTTTTTT. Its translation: CASRGGVTNTGELFF.